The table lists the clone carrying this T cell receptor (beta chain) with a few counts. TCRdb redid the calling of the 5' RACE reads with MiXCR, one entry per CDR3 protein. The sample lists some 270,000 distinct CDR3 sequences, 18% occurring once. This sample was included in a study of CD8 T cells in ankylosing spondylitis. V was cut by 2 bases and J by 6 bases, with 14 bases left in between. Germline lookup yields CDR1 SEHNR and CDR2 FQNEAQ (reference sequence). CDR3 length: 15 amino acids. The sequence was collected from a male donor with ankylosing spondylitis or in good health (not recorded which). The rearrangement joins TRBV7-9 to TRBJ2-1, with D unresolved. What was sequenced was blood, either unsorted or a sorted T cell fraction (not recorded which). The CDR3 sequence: CASSLPPDFGNEQFF. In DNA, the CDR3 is TGTGCCAGCAGCTTACCCCCAGACTTCGGCAATGAGCAGTTCTTC.